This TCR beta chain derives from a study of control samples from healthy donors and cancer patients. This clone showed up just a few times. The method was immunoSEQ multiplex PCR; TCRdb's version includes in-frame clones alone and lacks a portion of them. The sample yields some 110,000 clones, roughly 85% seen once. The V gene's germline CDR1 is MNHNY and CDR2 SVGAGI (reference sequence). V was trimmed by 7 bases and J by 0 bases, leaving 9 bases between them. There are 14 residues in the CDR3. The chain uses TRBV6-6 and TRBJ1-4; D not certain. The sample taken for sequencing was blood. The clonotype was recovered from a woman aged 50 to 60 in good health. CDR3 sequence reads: CASTLTTTNEKLFF. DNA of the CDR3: TGTGCCAGCACCTTGACTACAACTAATGAAAAACTGTTTTTT.